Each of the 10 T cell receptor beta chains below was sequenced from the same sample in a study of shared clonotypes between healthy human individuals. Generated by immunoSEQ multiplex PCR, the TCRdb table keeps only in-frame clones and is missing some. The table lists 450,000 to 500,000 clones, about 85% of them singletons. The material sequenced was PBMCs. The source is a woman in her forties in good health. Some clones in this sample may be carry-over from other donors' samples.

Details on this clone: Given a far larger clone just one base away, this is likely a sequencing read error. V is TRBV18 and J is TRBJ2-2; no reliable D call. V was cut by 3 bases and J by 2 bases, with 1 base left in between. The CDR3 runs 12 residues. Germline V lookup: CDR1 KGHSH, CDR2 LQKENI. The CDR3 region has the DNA TGTGCCAGCTCACCTAACACCGGGGAGCTGTTTTTT. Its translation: CASSPNTGELFF.

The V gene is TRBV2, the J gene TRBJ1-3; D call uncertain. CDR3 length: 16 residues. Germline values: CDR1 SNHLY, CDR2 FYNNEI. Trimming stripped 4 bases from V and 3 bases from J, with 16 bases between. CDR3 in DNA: TGTGCCAGCAGTGCGCAAGCTAGGGTGGGTGGAAACACCATATATTTT. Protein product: CASSAQARVGGNTIYF.

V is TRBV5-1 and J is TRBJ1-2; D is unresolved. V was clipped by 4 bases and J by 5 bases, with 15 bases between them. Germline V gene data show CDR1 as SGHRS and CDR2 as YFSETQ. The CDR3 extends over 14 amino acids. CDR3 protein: CASSTVSAGYGYTF. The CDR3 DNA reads TGCGCCAGCAGCACCGTCTCCGCAGGTTATGGCTACACCTTC. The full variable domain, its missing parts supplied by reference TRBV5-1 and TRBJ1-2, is KAGVTQTPRYLIKTRGQQVTLSCSPISGHRSVSWYQQTPGQGLQFLFEYFSETQRNKGNFPGRFSGRQFSNSRSEMNVSTLELGDSALYLCASSTVSAGYGYTFGSGTRLTVV.

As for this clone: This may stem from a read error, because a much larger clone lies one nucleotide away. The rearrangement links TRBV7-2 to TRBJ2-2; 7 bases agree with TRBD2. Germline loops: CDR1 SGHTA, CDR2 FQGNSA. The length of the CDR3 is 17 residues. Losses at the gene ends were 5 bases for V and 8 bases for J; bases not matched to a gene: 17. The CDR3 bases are TGTGCCAGCAGCGTTACGCTAGCGGTAGTTCTAGGGGGGGAGCTGTTTTTT. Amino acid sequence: CASSVTLAVVLGGELFF. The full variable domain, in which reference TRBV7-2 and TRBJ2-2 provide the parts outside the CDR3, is GAGVSQSPSNKVTEKGKDVELRCDPISGHTALYWYRQSLGQGLEFLIYFQGNSAPDKSGLPSDRFSAERTGGSVSTLTIQRTQQEDSAVYLCASSVTLAVVLGGELFFGEGSRLTVL.

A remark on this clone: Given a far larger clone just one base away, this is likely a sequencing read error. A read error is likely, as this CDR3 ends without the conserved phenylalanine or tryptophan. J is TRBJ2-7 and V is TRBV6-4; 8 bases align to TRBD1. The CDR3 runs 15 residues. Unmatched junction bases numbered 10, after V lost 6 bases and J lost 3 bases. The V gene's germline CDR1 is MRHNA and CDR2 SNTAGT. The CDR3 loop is CASSKTGDPNYEQYY. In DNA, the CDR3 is TGTGCCAGCAGCAAGACAGGGGACCCAAACTACGAGCAGTACTAC.

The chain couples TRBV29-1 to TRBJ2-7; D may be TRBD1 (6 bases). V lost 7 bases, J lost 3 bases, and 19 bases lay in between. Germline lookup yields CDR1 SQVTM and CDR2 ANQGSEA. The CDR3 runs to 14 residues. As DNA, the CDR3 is TGCAGCGCCGCGGACAGCAAGAGAAACTACGAGCAGTACTTC. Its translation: CSAADSKRNYEQYF.

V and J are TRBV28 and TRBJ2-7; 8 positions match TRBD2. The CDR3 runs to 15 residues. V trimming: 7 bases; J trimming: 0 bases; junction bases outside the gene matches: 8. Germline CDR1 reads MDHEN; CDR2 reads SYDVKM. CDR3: CASTPSGSPSYEQYF. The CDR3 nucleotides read TGTGCCAGCACTCCCAGCGGGAGCCCCTCCTACGAGCAGTACTTC.

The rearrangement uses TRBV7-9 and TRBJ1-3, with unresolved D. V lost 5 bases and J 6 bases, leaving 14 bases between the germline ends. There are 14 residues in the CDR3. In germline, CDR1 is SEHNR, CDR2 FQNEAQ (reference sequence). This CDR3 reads CASSPDISPNTIYF. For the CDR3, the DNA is TGTGCCAGCAGCCCCGATATTTCGCCAAACACCATATATTTT.

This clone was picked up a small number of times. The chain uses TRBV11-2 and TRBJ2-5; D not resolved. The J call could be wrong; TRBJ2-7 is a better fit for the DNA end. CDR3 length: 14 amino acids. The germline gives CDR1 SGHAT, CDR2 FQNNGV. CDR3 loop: CASSLYPDSYEQYF. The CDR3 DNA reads TGTGCCAGCAGCTTATATCCAGACTCCTACGAGCAGTACTTC.

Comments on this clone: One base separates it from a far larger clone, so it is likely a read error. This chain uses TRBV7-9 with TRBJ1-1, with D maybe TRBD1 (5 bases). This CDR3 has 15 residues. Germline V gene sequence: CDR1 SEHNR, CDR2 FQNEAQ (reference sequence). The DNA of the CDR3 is TGTGCCAGCAGCTTATCACTCCCAACTCAGGGTGAAGCTTCCTTT. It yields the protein CASSLSLPTQGEASF.